This entry lists 20 T cell receptor beta chains sequenced from one sample in a study of T cells in tuberculosis. Clones were sequenced by immunoSEQ multiplex PCR, and TCRdb holds only the in-frame ones, with some missing. Of approximately 60,000 clones listed, 81% are singletons. Sorting used thawed, overnight-rested PBMC stained with anti-CD3, a viability dye and GMM-loaded CD1B tetramer. C32 glucose monomycolate from Rhodococcus equi was loaded onto the CD1B tetramers. The sequencing input was CD1b-GMM tetramer-negative cells sorted from PBMCs. All receptors come from an adult woman with latent tuberculosis.

This clone was seen only a few times. The chain links TRBV27 to TRBJ1-6, with a weak D call TRBD1 (6 bases). Trimming left V 9 bases short and J 7 bases short, with 19 bases between. Germline values: CDR1 MNHEY, CDR2 SMNVEV (reference sequence). The CDR3 extends over 15 amino acids. The CDR3 protein is CASSTRDTRNSPLHF. In DNA, the CDR3 is TGTGCCAGTTCCACCCGGGACACCCGAAATTCACCCCTCCACTTT.

The chain joins TRBV9 to TRBJ1-1; D might be TRBD1 (5 bases). In germline, CDR1 is SGDLS, CDR2 YYNGEE. V was trimmed by 4 bases and J by 0 bases, leaving 10 bases between them. CDR3 size: 14 residues. The CDR3 here is CASSPLGVNTEAFF. Here the CDR3 DNA reads TGTGCCAGCAGCCCTTTAGGGGTGAACACTGAAGCTTTCTTT.

Only one count was recorded for this clone. The chain employs TRBV11-3 and TRBJ2-7, with TRBD1 matching over 8 bases. The CDR3 spans 15 residues. V lost 4 bases and J lost 4; bases outside the gene matches: 9. Germline assignment: CDR1 SGHNT and CDR2 YENEEA. CDR3 sequence (DNA): TGTGCCAGCAGCTATTCAGGGGGCTACGGATACGAGCAGTACTTC. Protein: CASSYSGGYGYEQYF.

The chain carries TRBV5-1 and TRBJ2-7; 9 bases map to TRBD1. Per germline, CDR1 SGHRS and CDR2 YFSETQ. The V gene end was trimmed by 5 bases and the J gene end by 5 bases; junction bases not matched to a gene: 8. The CDR3 extends over 14 amino acids. The CDR3 nucleotides read TGCGCCAGCAGGTTACAGGGGGCAGTCGACGAGCAGTACTTC. Translating it yields CASRLQGAVDEQYF. Based on the CDR3 plus reference TRBV5-1 and TRBJ2-7, the full variable domain is KAGVTQTPRYLIKTRGQQVTLSCSPISGHRSVSWYQQTPGQGLQFLFEYFSETQRNKGNFPGRFSGRQFSNSRSEMNVSTLELGDSALYLCASRLQGAVDEQYFGPGTRLTVT.

This clone was counted once. The chain is built from TRBV6-5 and TRBJ2-2, with unresolved D. Trimming left V 3 bases short and J 5 bases short, with 4 bases between. The CDR3 is 12 amino acids. Germline CDR1 MNHEY, CDR2 SVGAGI. For the CDR3, the DNA is TGTGCCAGCAGTTATAATACCGGGGAGCTGTTTTTT. Protein product: CASSYNTGELFF.

This sequence joins TRBV15 and TRBJ1-5, with D uncertain. The V end was cut by 4 bases, the J end by 6 bases, with 16 bases between. This CDR3 has 15 residues. Germline values: CDR1 LNHNV, CDR2 YYDKDF (reference sequence). The CDR3 DNA follows: TGTGCCACCAGCAAAGGGTGGGAGGGAAGTCAGCCCCAGCATTTT. It translates to CATSKGWEGSQPQHF.

The rearrangement joins TRBV7-9 to TRBJ1-2, with 8 bases matching TRBD1. Looked up from germline, CDR1 is SEHNR and CDR2 is FQNEAQ (reference sequence). J lost 8 bases, V lost 5 bases, and 13 bases had no gene match. CDR3 length: 15 residues. The CDR3 nucleotides read TGTGCCAGCAGCCCTTCCGGACAGGGAGGTCGGGGCTACACCTTC. As protein: CASSPSGQGGRGYTF.

The CDR3 region is CASSSRAARGTEAFF. In DNA form, the CDR3 reads TGTGCCAGCAGCTCACGGGCCGCGAGGGGGACTGAAGCTTTCTTT. The chain couples TRBV7-2 to TRBJ1-1; D may be TRBD1 (6 bases). V shed 4 bases and J shed 5 bases, with 17 bases lying between them. CDR3 length: 15 residues. CDR1 is SGHTA and CDR2 is FQGNSA in the germline V gene.

The chain couples TRBV11-1 to TRBJ1-1; D remains unclear. The germline V gene encodes CDR1 SGHAT and CDR2 FQDESV (reference sequence). Trimming removed 3 bases from V and 5 bases from J, with 13 bases in between. This CDR3 is 14 amino acids long. CDR3 nucleotide sequence: TGTGCCAGCAGCTTCAACACTCTCGGGACTGAAGCTTTCTTT. It is translated as CASSFNTLGTEAFF.

The V gene is TRBV4-2, the J gene TRBJ2-3; 8 nucleotides line up with TRBD2. With 0 bases clipped from V and 2 bases from J, the junction kept 4 bases outside the gene matches. The CDR3 contains 16 residues. The germline CDR1 and CDR2 sequences are LGHNA and YNFKEQ. The CDR3, as DNA: TGTGCCAGCAGCCAAGAAGGACTAGCCTACACAGATACGCAGTATTTT. The encoded protein is CASSQEGLAYTDTQYF.

V gene TRBV18 combines with J gene TRBJ2-7; 8 positions match TRBD2. After removal of 1 base from V and 3 bases from J, the junction contained 14 bases not matched to a gene. The CDR3 totals 18 residues. The germline V gene has CDR1 KGHSH and CDR2 LQKENI. The chain's CDR3 is CASSPRMGIREGLYEQYF. In nucleotides, the CDR3 is TGTGCCAGCTCACCACGAATGGGGATCCGGGAGGGCCTCTACGAGCAGTACTTC. Variable domain in full (rest from reference TRBV18 and TRBJ2-7): NAGVMQNPRHLVRRRGQEARLRCSPMKGHSHVYWYRQLPEEGLKFMVYLQKENIIDESGMPKERFSAEFPKEGPSILRIQQVVRGDSAAYFCASSPRMGIREGLYEQYFGPGTRLTVT.

The rearrangement links TRBV5-1 to TRBJ2-5; D perhaps matches TRBD2 (6 bases). Germline values: CDR1 SGHRS, CDR2 YFSETQ. This CDR3 is built from 14 residues. With 0 bases removed from V and 4 bases from J, the gap between germline ends came to 10 bases. The CDR3 DNA reads TGCGCCAGCAGCTTGGGGGGAGGATCAGAGACCCAGTACTTC. Protein: CASSLGGGSETQYF. Looking up the rest from reference TRBV5-1 and TRBJ2-5 gives the full variable domain: KAGVTQTPRYLIKTRGQQVTLSCSPISGHRSVSWYQQTPGQGLQFLFEYFSETQRNKGNFPGRFSGRQFSNSRSEMNVSTLELGDSALYLCASSLGGGSETQYFGPGTRLLVL.

The chain carries TRBV10-3 and TRBJ2-1, with 7 positions matching TRBD1. The J segment lost 0 bases and the V segment lost 6 bases, leaving 5 bases of the junction unmatched. CDR1 and CDR2 from the germline V gene are ENHRY and SYGVKD. The CDR3 consists of 15 residues. In DNA form, the CDR3 reads TGTGCCATCAGCCCGGACAGGAGCTCCTACAATGAGCAGTTCTTC. This encodes CAISPDRSSYNEQFF.

This clone was counted only a few times. Mismatch with germline at one junction end may stem from a read error. This chain connects TRBV19 to TRBJ2-1, with 12 bases identical to TRBD2. The V gene's germline CDR1 is LNHDA and CDR2 SQIVND (reference sequence). The CDR3 is 14 residues long. The CDR3 nucleotides read TGTGCCAGTAGAACTACTCTAGCGGGGGGGAACCACATCTTC. Translating gives CASRTTLAGGNHIF.

The chain uses TRBV6-1 and TRBJ1-5, with D maybe TRBD1 (5 bases). Trimming took 7 bases from V and 2 from J, leaving 15 bases between them. The germline gives CDR1 MNHNS, CDR2 SASEGT. The CDR3 covers 15 residues. CDR3 amino acids: CASTRTRDGNQPQHF. In DNA form, the CDR3 reads TGTGCCAGCACTCGAACCAGGGATGGCAATCAGCCCCAGCATTTT.

The V gene is TRBV5-1, the J gene TRBJ2-3; 7 positions agree with TRBD2. The CDR3 covers 16 residues. V gave up 5 bases and J gave up 0 bases; unmatched junction bases: 9. Germline-derived CDR1 and CDR2 are SGHRS and YFSETQ. Written as DNA, the CDR3 is TGCGCCAGCAGGGGAGGGAGGAGCCATAGCACAGATACGCAGTATTTT. Its translation is CASRGGRSHSTDTQYF.

Comment on this clone: At the DNA level, this CDR3 is encoded by other sequences in the same sample as well. The gene calls are TRBV7-2 and TRBJ1-6; TRBD1 agrees at 7 bases. Trimming cost V 5 bases and J 13 bases; bases outside gene matches: 17. Germline loops: CDR1 SGHTA, CDR2 FQGNSA. The CDR3 length is 16 residues. This chain's CDR3 is CASSPSIGGGGSPLHF. The CDR3 region has the DNA TGTGCCAGCAGCCCTAGCATAGGAGGGGGCGGTTCCCCCCTCCACTTT.

The gene calls are TRBV6-1 and TRBJ2-7; tentatively, D is TRBD1 (5 bases). The CDR3 contains 14 residues. In germline, CDR1 is MNHNS, CDR2 SASEGT. V was cut by 3 bases and J by 2 bases, with 11 bases left in between. The CDR3: CASSDGHPAYEQYF. CDR3 in DNA: TGTGCCAGCAGTGACGGACATCCTGCCTACGAGCAGTACTTC.

The chain employs TRBV27 and TRBJ1-5; 7 bases map to TRBD1. There are 15 residues in the CDR3. Germline V lookup: CDR1 MNHEY, CDR2 SMNVEV (reference sequence). V gave up 3 bases and J gave up 3 bases; unmatched junction bases: 5. The DNA for the CDR3 is TGTGCCAGCAGTTTCCAGGGGGACCTCAATCAGCCCCAGCATTTT. Translated: CASSFQGDLNQPQHF.

The chain couples TRBV27 to TRBJ2-2, with 7 bases that match TRBD2. V lost 1 base to trimming and J lost 3 bases; unmatched junction nucleotides: 8. Germline V lookup: CDR1 MNHEY, CDR2 SMNVEV (reference sequence). This CDR3 comprises 17 residues. The CDR3 is CASSLLAGVGHTGELFF. The CDR3 bases are TGTGCCAGCAGTTTATTGGCGGGAGTGGGCCACACCGGGGAGCTGTTTTTT.